The 28 T cell receptor beta chains presented below share a single source sample, sequenced in a study of CD8+ T cells in alopecia areata. RNA extraction and reverse transcription yielded cDNA as sequencing template. Generated by immunoSEQ multiplex PCR, the TCRdb table keeps only in-frame clones and is missing some. The sample has some 240,000 clones; about 53% are singletons. Specimen: CD4+ T cells sorted from blood, collected at week 0. The receptors shown here come from a human donor with alopecia areata.

Written as DNA, the CDR3 is TGTGCCAGCAGTGCGGGACAGGGGGCGCTCGGGGCCAACGTCCTGACTTTC. This encodes CASSAGQGALGANVLTF. The chain combines TRBV6-1 with TRBJ2-6; 12 nucleotides align to TRBD1. Trimming cost V 4 bases and J 4 bases; bases outside gene matches: 5. CDR1 is MNHNS, CDR2 SASEGT, per germline. This CDR3 has 17 residues.

The rearrangement links TRBV5-4 to TRBJ2-2; perhaps D is TRBD1 or TRBD2 (5 bases each). The CDR3 runs 16 residues. Per germline, CDR1 SGHNT and CDR2 YYREEE (reference sequence). With 2 bases removed from V and 0 bases from J, the gap between germline ends came to 11 bases. In DNA form, the CDR3 reads TGTGCCAGCAGCTTTAAGGGGACCCCGAACACCGGGGAGCTGTTTTTT. It yields the protein CASSFKGTPNTGELFF. Together with reference TRBV5-4 and TRBJ2-2, the CDR3 gives the full variable domain: ETGVTQSPTHLIKTRGQQVTLRCSSQSGHNTVSWYQQALGQGPQFIFQYYREEENGRGNFPPRFSGLQFPNYSSELNVNALELDDSALYLCASSFKGTPNTGELFFGEGSRLTVL.

This clone was counted only a few times. Other DNA sequences in the same sample also yield this CDR3. V gene TRBV18 combines with J gene TRBJ1-1; 9 bases align to TRBD1. From germline, CDR1 is KGHSH and CDR2 LQKENI. With 3 bases clipped from V and 8 bases from J, the junction kept 4 bases outside the gene matches. The CDR3 covers 13 residues. The CDR3 DNA is TGTGCCAGCTCACCGGACGGACAGGGGGAAGCTTTCTTT. Translation gives CASSPDGQGEAFF.

This chain connects TRBV4-1 to TRBJ1-5; no reliable D call. The germline V and J ends were trimmed by 1 base and 11 bases, with 3 bases remaining between them. The CDR3 runs to 10 residues. Germline CDR1 reads MGHRA; CDR2 reads YSYEKL. The CDR3 nucleotides read TGCGCCAGCAGCCAAGCGGCCCAGCATTTT. Its translation is CASSQAAQHF.

Only a few counts were recorded for this clone. The chain uses TRBV29-1 and TRBJ2-2; a weak D match, TRBD1 (7 bases). Germline CDR1 is SQVTM and CDR2 is ANQGSEA. V shed 4 bases and J shed 0 bases, with 12 bases lying between them. This CDR3 has 15 residues. The CDR3 loop reads CSVGRGQTNTGELFF. CDR3 nucleotides: TGCAGCGTTGGGAGGGGACAGACGAACACCGGGGAGCTGTTTTTT.

The V and J genes are TRBV6-5 and TRBJ1-2; 7 positions match TRBD1. This CDR3 has 14 amino acids. Germline trimming cut 2 bases from V and 4 bases from J; bases unmatched to any gene: 4. Germline V gene sequence: CDR1 MNHEY, CDR2 SVGAGI. The CDR3 spells CASSYAGGSYGYTF. The CDR3 DNA reads as TGTGCCAGCAGTTACGCAGGGGGGTCCTATGGCTACACCTTC.

The chain carries TRBV12-5 and TRBJ2-1; the match to TRBD2 covers 8 bases. CDR1 is LGHNT, CDR2 FRNRAP, per germline. The V and J ends lost 7 bases and 2 bases, in that order; junction bases with no gene match: 13. The length of the CDR3 is 17 residues. CDR3 region: CASAAASGRGTYNEQFF. The CDR3 DNA is TGTGCTAGTGCCGCAGCAAGCGGGAGAGGTACCTACAATGAGCAGTTCTTC.

This clone has just a few counts. This sequence joins TRBV7-2 and TRBJ2-1; D remains unclear. Trimming pared 5 bases from V and 7 bases from J, leaving 9 bases between. The CDR3 extends over 12 amino acids. Per germline, CDR1 SGHTA and CDR2 FQGNSA. In nucleotides, the CDR3 is TGTGCCAGCAGCCCCGCACGGAATGAGCAGTTCTTC. This translates into CASSPARNEQFF.

The chain combines TRBV5-1 with TRBJ2-3; possibly TRBD1 or TRBD2 for D (5 bases each). V gave up 3 bases and J gave up 2 bases, with 13 bases separating them. The CDR3 is 15 amino acids. From germline, CDR1 is SGHRS and CDR2 YFSETQ. CDR3 nucleotide sequence: TGCGCCAGCAGCTCTGGTGGGACGCACACAGATACGCAGTATTTT. Translated, it gives CASSSGGTHTDTQYF.

V and J are TRBV28 and TRBJ2-1; 10 bases are shared with TRBD2. The V segment lost 6 bases and the J segment 8 bases; nucleotides outside the gene matches: 16. The CDR3 consists of 17 residues. CDR1 is MDHEN, CDR2 SYDVKM, per germline. The CDR3: CASSPLMGGLARYEQFF. The CDR3 DNA sequence: TGTGCCAGCAGCCCGCTCATGGGGGGACTAGCGAGATATGAGCAGTTCTTC.

This clone was found a few times. This chain connects TRBV2 to TRBJ1-2, with D possibly TRBD1 on 6 matching bases. V was clipped by 9 bases and J by 6 bases, with 11 bases between them. This CDR3 comprises 11 residues. Germline assignment: CDR1 SNHLY and CDR2 FYNNEI. CDR3 loop: CARQGWNGYTF. The CDR3 bases are TGTGCCAGACAGGGTTGGAATGGCTACACCTTC.

The chain couples TRBV23-1 to TRBJ2-7; D uncertain. TRBV23-1 is an open reading frame, and its role is uncertain. The length of the CDR3 is 10 residues. The CDR3 reads CAGVLREQYF. The CDR3 DNA reads TGCGCTGGGGTCTTGAGGGAGCAGTACTTC.

The V call is TRBV29-1, the J call TRBJ2-3; a weak D match, TRBD2 (6 bases). V gave up 6 bases and J gave up 5 bases, with 15 bases separating them. The germline V gene encodes CDR1 SQVTM and CDR2 ANQGSEA. The CDR3 is 13 amino acids. This CDR3 is CSVGGRWGDTQYF. The CDR3 nucleotides are TGCAGCGTAGGAGGGCGATGGGGAGATACGCAGTATTTT.

The chain has TRBV6-5 and TRBJ2-7, with 9 bases identical to TRBD1. Per germline, CDR1 MNHEY and CDR2 SVGAGI. There are 15 residues in the CDR3. V lost 5 bases, J lost 3 bases, and 8 bases stayed unmatched. The CDR3 DNA reads as TGTGCCAGCAGTGCCTACAGGGGGCTAGGCTACGAGCAGTACTTC. It is translated as CASSAYRGLGYEQYF.

This chain uses TRBV14 with TRBJ2-7; D is uncertain. The germline CDR1 and CDR2 sequences are SGHDN and FVKESK. Between the trimmed V and J ends, which lost 3 bases and 6 bases, there was a span of 12 bases. CDR3 size: 13 residues. DNA of the CDR3: TGTGCCAGCAGCCACCTGGGCACCCGCGAGCAGTACTTC. Amino acids: CASSHLGTREQYF.

V gene TRBV7-9 combines with J gene TRBJ2-7; D gene unclear. The CDR3 has 12 amino acids. Between the trimmed V and J ends, which lost 5 bases and 3 bases, there was a span of 8 bases. Germline-derived CDR1 and CDR2 are SEHNR and FQNEAQ (reference sequence). The CDR3 coding sequence is TGTGCCAGCAGCCCAACGCACTACGAGCAGTACTTC. Amino acids: CASSPTHYEQYF.

The J gene is TRBJ2-3, the V gene TRBV5-1; possibly TRBD2 for D (6 bases). Trimming pared 6 bases from V and 4 bases from J, leaving 12 bases between. The CDR3 loop spans 13 amino acids. Germline V gene data show CDR1 as SGHRS and CDR2 as YFSETQ. Here the CDR3 DNA reads TGCGCCAGCACGGGACTGGCTCCAGATACGCAGTATTTT. Protein: CASTGLAPDTQYF.

The chain has TRBV25-1 and TRBJ1-2; 9 bases match TRBD1. The CDR3 runs to 15 residues. Germline V gives CDR1 MGHDK, CDR2 SYGVNS. V dropped 2 bases and J dropped 5; count of bases not matched to a gene: 6. In nucleotides, the CDR3 is TGTGCCAGCAGTGAAGGGGGACAGGGACGTTATGGCTACACCTTC. Residues: CASSEGGQGRYGYTF.

The genes are TRBV29-1 and TRBJ2-2; D is unresolved. Germline V gene lookup returns CDR1 SQVTM and CDR2 ANQGSEA. V was shortened by 6 bases and J by 1 base, with 21 bases between the two germline ends. The length of the CDR3 is 17 residues. DNA for the CDR3: TGCAGCGTCCGGTGGTATGACTCGGAAGTGAACACCGGGGAGCTGTTTTTT. Protein sequence: CSVRWYDSEVNTGELFF.

V is TRBV29-1 and J is TRBJ1-1, with D hard to call. The CDR3 has 13 residues. Germline lookup yields CDR1 SQVTM and CDR2 ANQGSEA. V lost 6 bases to trimming and J lost 1 base, with 12 bases between them. CDR3 coding DNA: TGCAGCGTATCCGGGCGGACGAACACTGAAGCTTTCTTT. Its translation is CSVSGRTNTEAFF.

This clone was seen a handful of times. This chain joins TRBV11-2 and TRBJ2-5, with D possibly TRBD1 on 6 matching bases. The V end lost 1 base, the J end lost 7 bases, and 10 bases lay between the germline ends. Germline V CDR1 and CDR2: SGHAT, FQNNGV. CDR3 length: 13 amino acids. DNA of the CDR3: TGTGCCAGCAGCTTAGCCCAGGACAGGACCCAGTACTTC. This encodes CASSLAQDRTQYF. The full variable domain, completed using reference TRBV11-2 and TRBJ2-5, is EAGVAQSPRYKIIEKRQSVAFWCNPISGHATLYWYQQILGQGPKLLIQFQNNGVVDDSQLPKDRFSAERLKGVDSTLKIQPAKLEDSAVYLCASSLAQDRTQYFGPGTRLLVL.

Only a few counts were recorded for this clone. V is TRBV29-1 and J is TRBJ1-1; tentative D call: TRBD1 (5 bases). Germline lookup yields CDR1 SQVTM and CDR2 ANQGSEA. The CDR3 runs 13 residues. Deletions cut 6 bases from V and 5 bases from J, with 16 bases between. CDR3: CSVAGTQVTEAFF. The CDR3 DNA sequence: TGCAGCGTAGCTGGGACCCAGGTGACTGAAGCTTTCTTT.

CDR3 in DNA: TGTGCCAGCAGTTGGGAATACAATGAGCAGTTCTTC. Translating it yields CASSWEYNEQFF. The chain has TRBV6-1 and TRBJ2-1; no clear D gene. CDR1 MNHNS and CDR2 SASEGT come from the germline V gene. The CDR3 consists of 12 residues. V was pared by 5 bases and J by 4 bases, with 6 bases between.

The chain carries TRBV29-1 and TRBJ2-1, with 8 bases matching TRBD1. With 6 bases clipped from V and 0 bases from J, the junction kept 4 bases outside the gene matches. This CDR3 spans 14 amino acids. Germline lookup yields CDR1 SQVTM and CDR2 ANQGSEA. CDR3 DNA sequence: TGCAGCGTAGCAACAGGGGGCTCCTACAATGAGCAGTTCTTC. Protein: CSVATGGSYNEQFF.

Only a few counts were recorded for this clone. The chain recombines TRBV29-1 with TRBJ1-2, with D possibly matching TRBD1 (6 bases). This CDR3 comprises 13 residues. CDR1 is SQVTM, CDR2 ANQGSEA, per germline. Trimming stripped 2 bases from V and 5 bases from J, with 12 bases between. CDR3 in amino acids: CSVESDRNYGYTF. CDR3 coding DNA: TGCAGCGTTGAATCGGACAGAAATTATGGCTACACCTTC.

The chain has TRBV15 and TRBJ2-3; D is ambiguous. The CDR3 runs 16 residues. Germline V CDR1 and CDR2: LNHNV, YYDKDF (reference sequence). Trimming left V 1 base short and J 0 bases short, with 11 bases between. The CDR3 DNA sequence: TGTGCCACCAGCAGAGGGTCTGCCGAGAGCACAGATACGCAGTATTTT. Amino acid sequence: CATSRGSAESTDTQYF.

V is TRBV5-1 and J is TRBJ2-2, with 8 bases aligning to TRBD1. Trimming at V came to 4 bases and at J to 4 bases, leaving 12 bases not matched to a gene. The CDR3 is 17 amino acids. CDR1 is SGHRS and CDR2 is YFSETQ in the germline V gene. The CDR3 nucleotides are TGCGCCAGCAGCCCTGGCGTTGGGACAGGATCCACCGGGGAGCTGTTTTTT. As protein: CASSPGVGTGSTGELFF.

Only one count was recorded for this clone. This chain uses TRBV5-6 with TRBJ2-4, with D unclear. The germline V and J ends were trimmed by 2 bases and 0 bases, with 9 bases remaining between them. This CDR3 has 15 amino acids. Per germline, CDR1 SGHDT and CDR2 YYEEEE. In DNA form, the CDR3 reads TGTGCCAGCAGCTTTACAGCTATAGCCAAAAACATTCAGTACTTC. It translates to CASSFTAIAKNIQYF.